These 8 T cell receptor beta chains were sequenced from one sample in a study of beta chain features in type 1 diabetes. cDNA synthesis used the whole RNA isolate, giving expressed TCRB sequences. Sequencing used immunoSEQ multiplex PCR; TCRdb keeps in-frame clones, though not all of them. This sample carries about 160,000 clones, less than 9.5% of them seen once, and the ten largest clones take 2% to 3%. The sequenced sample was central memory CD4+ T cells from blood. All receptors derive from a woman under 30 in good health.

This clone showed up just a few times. This CDR3 is CSAGQGRNTGELFF. The CDR3 coding sequence is TGCAGCGCCGGACAGGGCAGGAACACCGGGGAGCTGTTTTTT. The gene calls are TRBV29-1 and TRBJ2-2, with TRBD1 matching over 8 bases. V gave up 7 bases and J gave up 1 base; unmatched junction bases: 5. The CDR3 length is 14 residues. The germline V gene has CDR1 SQVTM and CDR2 ANQGSEA.

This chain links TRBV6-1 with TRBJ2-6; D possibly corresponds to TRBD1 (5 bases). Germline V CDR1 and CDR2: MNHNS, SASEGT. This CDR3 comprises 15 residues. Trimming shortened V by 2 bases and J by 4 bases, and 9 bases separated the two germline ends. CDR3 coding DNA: TGTGCCAGCAGTGAAATAGGGGCAGGGGCCAACGTCCTGACTTTC. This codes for CASSEIGAGANVLTF.

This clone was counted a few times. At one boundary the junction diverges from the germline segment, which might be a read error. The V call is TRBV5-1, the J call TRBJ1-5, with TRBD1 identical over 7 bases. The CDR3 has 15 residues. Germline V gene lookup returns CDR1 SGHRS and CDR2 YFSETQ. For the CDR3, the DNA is TGTGCCAGCAGCCGAACGGGACAGTTGACTCAGCCCCAGCATTTT. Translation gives CASSRTGQLTQPQHF.

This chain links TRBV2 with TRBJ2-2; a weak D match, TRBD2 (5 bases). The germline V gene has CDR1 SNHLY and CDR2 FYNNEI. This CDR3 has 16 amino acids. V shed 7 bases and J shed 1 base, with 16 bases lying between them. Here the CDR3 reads CASKAGTEGNTGELFF. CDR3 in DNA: TGTGCCAGCAAGGCGGGCACAGAGGGGAACACCGGGGAGCTGTTTTTT.

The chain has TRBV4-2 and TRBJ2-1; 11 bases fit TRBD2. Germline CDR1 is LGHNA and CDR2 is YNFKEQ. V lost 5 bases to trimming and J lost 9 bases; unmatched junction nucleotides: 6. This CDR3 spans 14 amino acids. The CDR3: CASSLDLAGGEQFF. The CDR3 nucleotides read TGTGCCAGCAGCTTGGACCTAGCGGGAGGTGAGCAGTTCTTC.

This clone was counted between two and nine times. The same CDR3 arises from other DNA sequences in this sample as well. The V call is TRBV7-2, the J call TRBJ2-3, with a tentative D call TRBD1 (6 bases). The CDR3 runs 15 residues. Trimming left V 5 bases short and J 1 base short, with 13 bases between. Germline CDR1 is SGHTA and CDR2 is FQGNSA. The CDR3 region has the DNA TGTGCCAGCAGCCTTCAGGGGTCTCGCACAGATACGCAGTATTTT. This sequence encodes CASSLQGSRTDTQYF.

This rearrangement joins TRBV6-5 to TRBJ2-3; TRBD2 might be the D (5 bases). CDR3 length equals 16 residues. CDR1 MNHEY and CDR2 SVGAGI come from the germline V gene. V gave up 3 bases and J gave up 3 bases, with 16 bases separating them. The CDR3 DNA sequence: TGTGCCAGCAGTTATATCGGTCCGGGGTCTACAGATACGCAGTATTTT. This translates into CASSYIGPGSTDTQYF.

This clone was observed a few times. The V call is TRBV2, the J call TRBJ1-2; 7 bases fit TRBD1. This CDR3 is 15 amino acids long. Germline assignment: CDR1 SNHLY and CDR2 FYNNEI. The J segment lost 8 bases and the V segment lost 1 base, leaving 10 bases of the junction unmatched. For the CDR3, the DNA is TGTGCCAGCAGTGAAGAGGTAGGGGGCGGTGAAGGCTACACCTTC. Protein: CASSEEVGGGEGYTF.